This TCR beta chain was captured by sequencing in a study of shared clonotypes between healthy human individuals. At the level of the study: Participating donors consisted of a couple of women and a few men aged 18 to 49.

Tens of thousands of T cell genomes (approximately 190 ng DNA) went into each sorted-subset replicate. Clones were read by immunoSEQ multiplex PCR, and TCRdb kept only the in-frame ones, dropping some. The sample holds around 2,000,000 clones, about 95% seen once. The CDR3 totals 13 residues. Trimming stripped 3 bases from V and 6 bases from J, with 10 bases between. Germline CDR1 is SGHNT and CDR2 is YENEEA. CD45RO-negative CD8 cells positively selected for CCR7 made up the naive population, which excluded terminally differentiated effector memory CD45RA+ cells. The chain employs TRBV11-3 and TRBJ2-3, with D maybe TRBD1 (6 bases). Sample: naive CD8+ T cells sorted from blood. The source of this sequence is a man younger than 35 in good health. The CDR3 DNA reads as TGTGCCAGCAGCTTGGGGGCAGGGGATACGCAGTATTTT. Its protein is CASSLGAGDTQYF.